Following are 15 T cell receptor beta chains from one sample sequenced in a study of control samples from healthy donors and cancer patients. TCRdb keeps only in-frame clones here, not all; method: immunoSEQ multiplex PCR. In the table there are more than 110,000 clones, 92% of which are singletons. Sample: blood. The source of these receptors is a man under 40 in good health.

The V call is TRBV10-3, the J call TRBJ1-6; 9 bases align to TRBD1. This CDR3 is 18 amino acids long. In germline, CDR1 is ENHRY, CDR2 SYGVKD. V lost 0 bases to trimming and J lost 1 base; unmatched junction nucleotides: 4. The CDR3 sequence: CAISESKGQGSYNSPLHF. The CDR3 DNA sequence: TGTGCCATCAGTGAGTCGAAAGGACAGGGGTCCTATAATTCACCCCTCCACTTT.

The CDR3 DNA follows: TGTGCCAGCACCGGGGGGGAGGCTAACTATGGCTACACCTTC. Translating it yields CASTGGEANYGYTF. This rearrangement joins TRBV28 to TRBJ1-2, with D perhaps matching TRBD1 (5 bases). The CDR3 is 14 residues long. V was trimmed by 7 bases and J by 0 bases, leaving 12 bases between them. The germline V gene has CDR1 MDHEN and CDR2 SYDVKM.

The genes are TRBV28 and TRBJ2-4; D may be TRBD1 or TRBD2 (5 bases each). V lost 2 bases, J lost 0 bases, and 14 bases lay in between. CDR3 size: 17 residues. The germline V gene has CDR1 MDHEN and CDR2 SYDVKM. This chain's CDR3 is CASSLRGVRTAKNIQYF. For the CDR3, the DNA is TGTGCCAGCAGTTTACGGGGCGTACGTACAGCCAAAAACATTCAGTACTTC.

This clone was seen just once. V is TRBV28 and J is TRBJ2-1, with 7 bases identical to TRBD2. This CDR3 has 12 residues. The V gene end was trimmed by 4 bases and the J gene end by 8 bases; junction bases not matched to a gene: 2. CDR1 is MDHEN and CDR2 is SYDVKM in the germline V gene. The CDR3 nucleotides read TGTGCCAGCAGTTCGCGGGAGCATGAGCAGTTCTTC. Its translation: CASSSREHEQFF.

This clone was picked up one time. The V gene is TRBV20-1, the J gene TRBJ2-1; D may be TRBD2 (5 bases). The V gene lost 3 bases and the J gene lost 1 base, with 10 bases spanning the gap. Germline assignment: CDR1 DFQATT and CDR2 SNEGSKA (reference sequence). The CDR3 contains 14 residues. CDR3 in amino acids: CSASLRTSYNEQFF. The CDR3 nucleotides are TGCAGTGCTAGTCTCCGGACTTCCTACAATGAGCAGTTCTTC.

The J gene is TRBJ2-3, the V gene TRBV7-8, with D tentatively TRBD1 (6 bases). Germline lookup yields CDR1 SGHVS and CDR2 FQNEAQ. The germline V and J ends were trimmed by 0 bases and 2 bases, with 15 bases remaining between them. This CDR3 is 17 amino acids long. This chain's CDR3 is CASSLALQGGNTDTQYF. The CDR3 DNA is TGTGCCAGCAGCTTAGCGTTACAAGGGGGAAACACAGATACGCAGTATTTT.

The V gene is TRBV3-1 (or the pseudogene TRBV3-2), the J gene TRBJ1-4; TRBD1 agrees at 7 bases. The CDR3 runs 17 residues. J gave up 8 bases and V 0 bases, and 12 bases lay outside the gene matches. Germline V lookup: CDR1 LGHDT, CDR2 YNNKEL (reference sequence). CDR3 amino acids: CASSQDPRQGYNEKLFF. The CDR3 nucleotides read TGTGCCAGCAGCCAAGACCCCAGACAGGGCTATAACGAAAAACTGTTTTTT.

This clone was found a few times. This chain links TRBV19 with TRBJ2-7, with 7 bases that match TRBD1. The V and J ends lost 3 bases and 2 bases, in that order; junction bases with no gene match: 4. The CDR3 extends over 14 amino acids. The germline V gene has CDR1 LNHDA and CDR2 SQIVND (reference sequence). The CDR3 region is CASSIGDSPYEQYF. CDR3 sequence (DNA): TGTGCCAGTAGTATCGGGGACAGCCCCTACGAGCAGTACTTC.

The rearrangement uses TRBV30 and TRBJ1-2; possible D gene TRBD1, 6 bases. V was clipped by 2 bases and J by 4 bases, with 20 bases between them. Germline CDR1 GTSNPN, CDR2 SVGIG (reference sequence). The CDR3 sequence is 16 residues long. CDR3 sequence: CAWSSDRYARGYGYTF. DNA of the CDR3: TGTGCCTGGAGTTCGGACAGATACGCCCGAGGCTATGGCTACACCTTC.

This rearrangement joins TRBV9 to TRBJ1-2, with TRBD1 matching 8 bases. Germline CDR1 reads SGDLS; CDR2 reads YYNGEE. The V and J ends lost 0 bases and 3 bases, in that order; junction bases with no gene match: 13. The CDR3 consists of 18 residues. CDR3 in amino acids: CASSVGGSGSGGDYGYTF. The DNA for the CDR3 is TGTGCCAGCAGCGTAGGCGGGTCGGGGTCAGGGGGCGACTATGGCTACACCTTC.

This chain uses TRBV9 with TRBJ2-1; the D call may be TRBD1 or TRBD2 (5 bases each). V dropped 0 bases and J dropped 0 bases, with 25 bases sitting between them. CDR3 length: 21 amino acids. Germline lookup yields CDR1 SGDLS and CDR2 YYNGEE. In DNA, the CDR3 is TGTGCCAGCAGCGTAGCCCCCACCGGGACGGAGCGAAAGAGCTCCTACAATGAGCAGTTCTTC. It encodes CASSVAPTGTERKSSYNEQFF.

The chain is built from TRBV5-5 and TRBJ2-6; D remains unclear. The germline V gene has CDR1 SGHKS and CDR2 YYEKEE (reference sequence). V dropped 2 bases and J dropped 3 bases, with 12 bases sitting between them. This CDR3 contains 16 residues. Here the CDR3 reads CASSLVPLLGANVLTF. CDR3 DNA sequence: TGTGCCAGCAGCTTAGTTCCACTCCTTGGGGCCAACGTCCTGACTTTC.

The J gene is TRBJ2-1, the V gene TRBV9, with 9 bases aligning to TRBD2. The CDR3 loop spans 18 amino acids. The V gene end was trimmed by 1 base and the J gene end by 1 base; junction bases not matched to a gene: 9. The germline CDR1 and CDR2 sequences are SGDLS and YYNGEE. The CDR3 bases are TGTGCCAGCAGCGTACCCGCGGGAGGGCAAGGATCCTACAATGAGCAGTTCTTC. Residues: CASSVPAGGQGSYNEQFF.

V gene TRBV3-1 (or the pseudogene TRBV3-2) combines with J gene TRBJ2-1; the D gene is possibly TRBD2 (6 bases). Between the trimmed V and J ends, which lost 4 bases and 7 bases, there was a span of 17 bases. CDR1 is LGHDT and CDR2 is YNNKEL in the germline V gene (reference sequence). The CDR3 covers 15 residues. The CDR3 loop is CASSLQVVGGNEQFF. The CDR3 DNA is TGTGCCAGCAGCCTACAGGTTGTTGGGGGGAATGAGCAGTTCTTC.

The chain links TRBV5-1 to TRBJ1-3; 7 bases are shared with TRBD1. The CDR3 contains 16 residues. Germline loops: CDR1 SGHRS, CDR2 YFSETQ. Germline trimming cut 1 base from V and 2 bases from J; bases unmatched to any gene: 6. CDR3 sequence (DNA): TGCGCCAGCAGCTTGCAGACAGGGAGGGCTGGAAACACCATATATTTT. Protein sequence: CASSLQTGRAGNTIYF.